This note documents a single TCR beta chain sequence. TCRdb keeps only in-frame clones here, not all; method: immunoSEQ multiplex PCR. This sample has under 200,000 clones, with 94% found just once. The sample belongs to a study of control samples from healthy donors and cancer patients. Germline loops: CDR1 SGHNT, CDR2 YENEEA. This CDR3 region has 14 residues. V gave up 2 bases and J gave up 4 bases, with 9 bases separating them. The source material was blood. This clonotype was sampled from a woman in her 40s in good health. This chain joins TRBV11-3 and TRBJ2-1; D unresolved. Written as DNA, the CDR3 is TGTGCCAGCAGCTTATATGGCCCATACAATGAGCAGTTCTTC. It yields the protein CASSLYGPYNEQFF.